This T cell receptor (beta chain) was found in a study of shared clonotypes between healthy human individuals (TCRdb year 2020). With regard to the full study: The cohort included three men and a couple of women between 18 and 49 years of age. Per donor, three plates each were used for CD4 naive and CD4 memory, two for CD8 naive, and one for CD8 memory. Blood TCR repertoires of about 5 healthy adults were deeply sequenced to estimate repertoire size and the extent of clonotype sharing between individuals. Different laboratories and diverse techniques were used to prepare libraries and sequence TCR repertoires, to increase sequencing depth and limit assay-specific biases. Leukapheresis yielded between about 0.85 and 10 billion PBMCs per donor.

Donors were healthy HIV-negative adults with no recently reported acute infections or vaccinations. Every donor was a Caucasian adult living in Nashville, Tennessee, USA. Magnetic negative selection was used to enrich CD4+ T cells, after which naive cells were positively selected on CD45RA and the negative fraction became the memory subset. Blood was collected by leukapheresis, and PBMCs were isolated by Ficoll-Histopaque density gradient centrifugation and then cryopreserved in liquid nitrogen vapor phase. Analytical flow cytometry was used to check the purity and quantity of each magnetically sorted T cell population. Genomic DNA was isolated from each sorted fraction and quantified by UV absorbance on a Nanodrop 2000c. From cysteine to phenylalanine, the CDR3 is 14 amino acids long. Of all the DNA, just the CDR3 is kept, 42 bases in frame from base 1. Based on the germline V gene, the CDR1 and CDR2 sequences are SQVTM and ANQGSEA. V lost 5 bases and J lost 4 bases, and the count of bases not matched to a germline gene is 7.

Of note for this clone: Its binding antigen is unknown. No clone much larger than this one lies a single base away; base qualities are absent.

Here is what the overall study found, with its caveats: Sampling was restricted to blood, and TCR repertoires in tissue are likely to differ from TCR repertoires in blood. Because the study included only a small number of donors, the genetic and exposure-history diversity represented was limited. Compared with non-shared clonotypes, clonotypes shared by all four sorted-subset donors had higher generation probabilities. Naive subsets generally had larger estimated clonotype richness than memory subsets. Sharing across a few donors was observed for 4.5% to 6.5% of naive CD4, over 3% of naive CD8, 2% to 2.5% of memory CD4, and approximately 0.41% of memory CD8 clonotypes. Based on pairwise subsampling, the degree of clonotype sharing among donors was expected to be affected by sequencing depth. Incomplete sequencing was indicated by rarefaction of sorted-subset datasets, despite the large sequencing depth.

Using the deep immunoSEQ assay, TCR CDR3 regions were amplified from genomic DNA by multiplex PCR. Genomic DNA extracted from each cell subset was distributed evenly over all wells of several immunoSEQ 96-well plates, and each plate served as one replicate. For sorted subsets, about 210 ng of genomic DNA, equivalent to tens of thousands of T cell genomes, went into each replicate PCR. Purified libraries were quantified with a Qubit 3.0 fluorometer, sized on a Bioanalyzer 2100, and re-quantified with the KAPA Library Quantification kit. Every immunoSEQ 96-well plate was sequenced on a separate single-read 150-cycle Illumina NextSeq 550 flow cell. The source study handled its data this way. Because only junctional sequences without quality scores were contained in the immunoSEQ output, filtering matching that applied to full-length reads could not be performed. Sequences were annotated with PyIR, a Python wrapper for IgBLAST v1.9, and V/J genes and CDR3 were assigned using IMGT germline references. Any read was removed if the V/J assignment was weak (E-value above 1e-6), the CDR3 was missing, or the read contained stop codons, out-of-frame junctions, or ambiguous translated residues. V3J clonotypes were defined as sequences sharing an identical inferred V gene, J gene, and CDR3 amino acid sequence. To compute the percentage overlap between repertoires, the number of shared unique clonotypes was divided by the size of the smaller repertoire. Three approaches were used to assess repertoire richness: RTK rarefaction, the Chao1 estimator, and Recon v2.1 estimates of unobserved clonotypes. Generation probabilities for all TCRbeta clonotypes obtained by the gDNA method from a handful of donors were computed using OLGA. Sourced from immuneACCESS, this table was stored by TCRdb with only in-frame sequences that have V and J called. A share of the clones is absent; for the studies checked, an unresolved V gene accounts for under half, and the remainder has no known explanation. V, J and clone size derive from that table, while D and trimming were established from the DNA sequence. This sample holds approximately 2,000,000 clones; about 90% were observed only once. The top ten clonotypes cover approximately 0.41% of the sample.

This sequence was found in a man between 18 and 29 years old in good health. Some clones in this sample may be carry-over from other donors' samples. The specimen sequenced was naive CD4+ T cells from PBMCs. The sample's cell subset or site, from its label and the paper: CD45RA+ positively selected. The rearranged chain carries TRBV29-1 and TRBJ2-3; TRBD1 aligns with 9 central bases. This receptor carries the CDR3 CSVMTGQGPDTQYF. Here is the DNA: TGCAGCGTTATGACGGGACAGGGTCCAGATACGCAGTATTTT.